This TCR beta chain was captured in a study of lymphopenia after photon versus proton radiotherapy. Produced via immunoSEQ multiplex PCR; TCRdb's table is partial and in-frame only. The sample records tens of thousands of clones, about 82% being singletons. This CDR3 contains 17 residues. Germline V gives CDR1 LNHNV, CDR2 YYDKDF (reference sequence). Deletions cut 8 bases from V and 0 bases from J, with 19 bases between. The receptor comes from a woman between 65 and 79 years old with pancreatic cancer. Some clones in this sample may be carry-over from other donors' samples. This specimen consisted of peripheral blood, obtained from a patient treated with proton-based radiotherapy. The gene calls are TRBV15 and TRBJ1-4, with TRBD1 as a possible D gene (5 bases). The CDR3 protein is CATHKGAIAATNEKLFF. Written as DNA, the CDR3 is TGTGCCACCCACAAAGGGGCAATCGCGGCAACTAATGAAAAACTGTTTTTT.